This T cell receptor beta chain was sequenced in a study of CXCR3-negative and CXCR3-positive naive CD8 T cells. Libraries of TRB cDNA were made by 5' RACE and carried UMIs. TCRdb re-called the 5' RACE reads; every CDR3 protein appears as one record, without DNA. In total, the table holds about 6,900 distinct CDR3 sequences. With regard to this clonotype: As yet, its antigen is unknown.

Germline CDR1 is SNHLY and CDR2 is FYNNEI. CDR3 length: 17 amino acids. Study findings and constraints: Similar TRBV-TRBJ usage characterized naive CXCR3-negative and CXCR3-positive cells; memory cells differed. TRB CDR3 hydrophobicity was greater in CXCR3-positive naive cells than in CXCR3-negative naive cells.

Sequenced: naive CXCR3+ CD8+ T cells from blood. Noted subset: CD45RO-CCR7+CD27+CD95- naive CD8+ T cells expressing CXCR3 (TNR3+). J is TRBJ2-3 and V is TRBV2; TCRdb selects TRBD1, and the lack of DNA leaves this call unchecked. This clonotype was sampled from a human donor in good health. Some clones in this sample may be carry-over from other donors' samples. This chain's CDR3 is CASSEGGGTVGTDTQYF.